This T cell receptor (beta chain) was found in a study of Graves' ophthalmopathy and Graves' hyperthyroidism. Findings of the study overall: Sensitivity of 55% to 71% and specificity of roughly 72% were achieved by the model that predicted ophthalmopathy progression.

This clonotype was picked up many times. As yet, its antigen is unknown. No ophthalmopathy within 18 months of follow-up signified stable hyperthyroidism. Amplification of TCR beta CDR3 regions used RNA transcripts. Investigators did first-round RT-PCR with HTBI primers, then second-round multiplex PCR. TCRdb re-called the multiplex PCR reads through MiXCR, storing one row per CDR3 protein. Of 400,000 or so distinct CDR3 sequences in the sample, about 18% are singletons; the top ten hold 2% to 3%. The CDR3 spans 16 residues. Germline V gene sequence: CDR1 MNHEY, CDR2 SVGEGT. J lost 5 bases, V lost 7 bases, and 9 bases had no gene match.

The specimen was peripheral blood. The V call is TRBV6-2 or TRBV6-3, the J call TRBJ2-2, with 11 bases that match TRBD2. This receptor was taken from an adult woman with stable Graves' hyperthyroidism. The CDR3 sequence is CASMLFGTSGTGELFF. DNA of the CDR3: TGTGCCAGCATGCTGTTCGGGACTAGCGGAACCGGGGAGCTGTTTTTT.